This entry lists 6 T cell receptor beta chains sequenced from one sample in a study of blood T cell repertoires in COVID-19. Only in-frame clones appear in the TCRdb table, and some are missing; sequencing was by immunoSEQ multiplex PCR. The table shows 150,000 or so clones, with more than 70% occurring only once. The sequenced sample was peripheral blood. The receptor source for this set is a man aged 45-60 years with acute or convalescent COVID-19.

The gene calls are TRBV4-1 and TRBJ1-1, with TRBD1 matching 10 bases. Trimming cost V 3 bases and J 4 bases; bases outside gene matches: 5. CDR3 length: 15 amino acids. Germline CDR1 MGHRA, CDR2 YSYEKL. The CDR3 spells CASSQGDRGGTEAFF. In DNA form, the CDR3 reads TGCGCCAGCAGCCAGGGGGACAGGGGAGGCACTGAAGCTTTCTTT.

This clone was detected only once. Other DNA sequences in the sample encode the same CDR3. V and J are TRBV20-1 and TRBJ1-2; D unresolved. Germline V gene lookup returns CDR1 DFQATT and CDR2 SNEGSKA (reference sequence). The length of the CDR3 is 11 residues. V dropped 6 bases and J dropped 5 bases, with 10 bases sitting between them. Here the CDR3 DNA reads TGCAGTGCCCCGCAGAATTATGGCTACACCTTC. Translated, it gives CSAPQNYGYTF.

This clone was recorded once. The genes are TRBV11-2 and TRBJ1-3, with D perhaps TRBD1 (5 bases). The CDR3 is 16 amino acids. Germline CDR1 reads SGHAT; CDR2 reads FQNNGV. Trimming cost V 4 bases and J 0 bases, with 13 bases left between them. The CDR3: CASSSTWGGSGNTIYF. The CDR3 nucleotides read TGTGCCAGCAGCTCAACCTGGGGGGGCTCTGGAAACACCATATATTTT. The full variable domain, rest sourced from reference TRBV11-2 and TRBJ1-3, is EAGVAQSPRYKIIEKRQSVAFWCNPISGHATLYWYQQILGQGPKLLIQFQNNGVVDDSQLPKDRFSAERLKGVDSTLKIQPAKLEDSAVYLCASSSTWGGSGNTIYFGEGSWLTVV.

About this clone: The germline gene is not matched at one end of the junction; a read error may be the cause. The rearrangement joins TRBV15 to TRBJ2-7; no definite D call. In germline, CDR1 is LNHNV, CDR2 YYDKDF (reference sequence). The CDR3 runs 14 residues. CDR3 amino acids: CATRRELSSYEQYF. The CDR3, as DNA: TGTGCCACCAGGAGAGAGCTGAGCTCCTACGAGCAGTACTTC.

This rearrangement joins TRBV11-3 to TRBJ2-1; D perhaps matches TRBD1 (5 bases). The CDR3 length is 13 residues. CDR1 is SGHNT and CDR2 is YENEEA in the germline V gene. Trimming cost V 1 base and J 10 bases, with 11 bases left between them. CDR3 DNA sequence: TGTGCCAGCAGCTTAGGTTGGGGCGTAGAGCAGTTCTTC. The encoded protein is CASSLGWGVEQFF.

The CDR3 is CASSQDSHAPMNTEAFF. The CDR3 bases are TGTGCCAGCAGCCAAGATTCACACGCTCCCATGAACACTGAAGCTTTCTTT. V is TRBV3-1 (or the pseudogene TRBV3-2) and J is TRBJ1-1; no clear D gene. Germline CDR1 LGHDT, CDR2 YNNKEL (reference sequence). V dropped 0 bases and J dropped 0 bases, with 14 bases sitting between them. The CDR3 is made up of 17 amino acids.